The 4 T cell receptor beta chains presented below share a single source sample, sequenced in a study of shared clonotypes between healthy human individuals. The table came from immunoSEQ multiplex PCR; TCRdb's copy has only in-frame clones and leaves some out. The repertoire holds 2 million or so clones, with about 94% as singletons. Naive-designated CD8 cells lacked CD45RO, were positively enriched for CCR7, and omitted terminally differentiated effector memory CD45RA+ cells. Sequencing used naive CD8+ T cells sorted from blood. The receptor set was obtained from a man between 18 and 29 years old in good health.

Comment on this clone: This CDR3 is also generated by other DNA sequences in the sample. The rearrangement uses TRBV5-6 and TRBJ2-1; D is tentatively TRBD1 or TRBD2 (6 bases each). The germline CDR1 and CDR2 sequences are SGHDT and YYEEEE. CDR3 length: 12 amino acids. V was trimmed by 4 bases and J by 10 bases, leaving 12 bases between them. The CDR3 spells CASSLGAGEQFF. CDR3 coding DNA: TGTGCCAGCAGCCTGGGGGCGGGGGAGCAGTTCTTC. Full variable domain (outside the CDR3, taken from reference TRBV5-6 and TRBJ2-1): DAGVTQSPTHLIKTRGQQVTLRCSPKSGHDTVSWYQQALGQGPQFIFQYYEEEERQRGNFPDRFSGHQFPNYSSELNVNALLLGDSALYLCASSLGAGEQFFGPGTRLTVL.

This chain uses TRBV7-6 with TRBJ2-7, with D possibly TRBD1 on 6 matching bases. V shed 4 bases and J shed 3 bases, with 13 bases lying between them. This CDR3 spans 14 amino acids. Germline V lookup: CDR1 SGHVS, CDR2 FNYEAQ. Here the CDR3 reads CASSSHETGYEQYF. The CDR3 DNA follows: TGTGCCAGCAGCTCCCACGAGACAGGCTACGAGCAGTACTTC.

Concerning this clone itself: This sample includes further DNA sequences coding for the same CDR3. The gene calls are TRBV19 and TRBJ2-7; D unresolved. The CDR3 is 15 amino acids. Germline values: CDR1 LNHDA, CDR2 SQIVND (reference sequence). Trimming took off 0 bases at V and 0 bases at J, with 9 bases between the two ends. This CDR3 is CASSIESGSSYEQYF. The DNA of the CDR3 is TGTGCCAGTAGTATAGAATCTGGTAGCTCCTACGAGCAGTACTTC.

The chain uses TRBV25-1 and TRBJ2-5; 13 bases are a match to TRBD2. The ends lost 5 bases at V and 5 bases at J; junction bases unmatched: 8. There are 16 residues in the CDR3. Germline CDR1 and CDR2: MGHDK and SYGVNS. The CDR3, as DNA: TGTGCCAGCAGTATCGGACTAGCGGGAGTCGGGGAGACCCAGTACTTC. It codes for CASSIGLAGVGETQYF.